Included here is one T cell receptor (beta chain) sequence, with context. Its cognate antigen is unknown. A second PCR of about 7 to 12 cycles used a sample-barcoded 5' primer and a J-beta primer mix. One entry per CDR3 protein, called by TCRdb with MiXCR from the 5' RACE reads. The sample has about 780,000 distinct CDR3 sequences, roughly 46% seen once. The data were taken from a study of blood T cells in healthy people across ages. General study findings and limits: Significant beta diversity loss was already apparent by age around 40, declining roughly linearly.

V was cut by 3 bases and J by 7 bases, with 21 bases left in between. The CDR3 is 16 residues long. Germline V gives CDR1 SGHAT, CDR2 FQNNGV. The V and J genes are TRBV11-2 and TRBJ1-2, with a weak D call TRBD1 (5 bases). The sequencing input was blood. The receptor comes from a man older than 75 in good health. The CDR3 bases are TGTGCCAGCAGCTTGGATCCTCGCGGGGCGCGGGCTGGCTACACCTTC. Translation: CASSLDPRGARAGYTF.